The 29 T cell receptor beta chains below all came from one sample that was sequenced in a study of blood T cell repertoires in COVID-19. Clones were read by immunoSEQ multiplex PCR, and TCRdb kept only the in-frame ones, dropping some. The sample contains approximately 230,000 clones, about 86% of which appear only once. Sequencing was performed on peripheral blood. Every receptor here comes from a man at least 80 years old with acute or convalescent COVID-19.

The rearrangement uses TRBV28 and TRBJ2-3, with 7 bases aligning to TRBD2. CDR1 and CDR2 from the germline V gene are MDHEN and SYDVKM. The ends lost 4 bases at V and 4 bases at J; junction bases unmatched: 23. CDR3 length: 20 residues. CDR3 bases: TGTGCCAGCAGTTCCACCATCAGAGGGAGGGCAGGTAGTCACCCAGATACGCAGTATTTT. This codes for CASSSTIRGRAGSHPDTQYF.

The gene calls are TRBV18 and TRBJ1-4; D remains unclear. The germline V gene encodes CDR1 KGHSH and CDR2 LQKENI. This CDR3 is built from 18 residues. Trimming left V 1 base short and J 0 bases short, with 15 bases between. CDR3 DNA sequence: TGTGCCAGCTCACCACTCGAGTCGCGAGATACAACTAATGAAAAACTGTTTTTT. Its protein product is CASSPLESRDTTNEKLFF.

The chain links TRBV10-3 to TRBJ1-2; D call uncertain. Trimming cost V 10 bases and J 8 bases, with 14 bases left between them. Germline loops: CDR1 ENHRY, CDR2 SYGVKD. The CDR3 contains 11 residues. The CDR3, as DNA: TGTGCCACCATGGAACTATGGGGCTACACCTTC. Translated: CATMELWGYTF.

The chain couples TRBV2 to TRBJ1-2, with D unclear. The CDR3 length is 13 residues. Trimming removed 5 bases at V and 7 bases at J, with 14 bases between. CDR1 and CDR2 (germline): SNHLY, FYNNEI. CDR3 protein: CASSRDGGSGYTF. CDR3 nucleotide sequence: TGTGCCAGCAGTCGAGACGGAGGAAGTGGCTACACCTTC. The variable domain in full, with the rest retrieved from reference TRBV2 and TRBJ1-2, is EPEVTQTPSHQVTQMGQEVILRCVPISNHLYFYWYRQILGQKVEFLVSFYNNEISEKSEIFDDQFSVERPDGSNFTLKIRSTKLEDSAMYFCASSRDGGSGYTFGSGTRLTVV.

The chain is built from TRBV6-5 and TRBJ1-5, with D unresolved. The germline gives CDR1 MNHEY, CDR2 SVGAGI. V dropped 7 bases and J dropped 4 bases, with 11 bases sitting between them. This CDR3 is built from 13 residues. The CDR3 is CASTPGLNQPQHF. As DNA, the CDR3 is TGTGCCAGCACCCCGGGGTTAAATCAGCCCCAGCATTTT.

The V call is TRBV7-3, the J call TRBJ2-1; TRBD2 aligns across 10 bases. Germline CDR1 and CDR2: SGHTA and FQGTGA. The CDR3 sequence is 14 residues long. V lost 5 bases to trimming and J lost 5 bases; unmatched junction nucleotides: 3. The CDR3 nucleotides are TGTGCCAGCAGCCGGACTAGCGGAAACAATGAGCAGTTCTTC. Translated, it gives CASSRTSGNNEQFF.

The V gene is TRBV19, the J gene TRBJ2-7; the D gene is possibly TRBD2 (6 bases). Trimming took 6 bases from V and 5 from J, leaving 14 bases between them. Germline V gene data show CDR1 as LNHDA and CDR2 as SQIVND (reference sequence). This CDR3 region has 13 residues. The CDR3 region is CASSLRRAHEQYF. As DNA, the CDR3 is TGTGCCAGTAGCCTTCGGAGGGCTCACGAGCAGTACTTC.

This clone was recorded once. The chain couples TRBV5-1 to TRBJ2-2; 10 nucleotides align to TRBD2. J lost 6 bases, V lost 4 bases, and 15 bases had no gene match. The germline CDR1 and CDR2 sequences are SGHRS and YFSETQ. The CDR3 consists of 18 residues. CDR3 nucleotide sequence: TGCGCCAGCAGCCCCAGAGCGGAAAGCGGGAGGGCCCCCGGGGAGCTGTTTTTT. This encodes CASSPRAESGRAPGELFF.

This clone was counted once. The chain is built from TRBV5-1 and TRBJ1-2, with a tentative D call TRBD1 (5 bases). There are 16 residues in the CDR3. CDR1 is SGHRS, CDR2 YFSETQ, per germline. The V end was cut by 0 bases, the J end by 1 base, with 13 bases between. CDR3 nucleotide sequence: TGCGCCAGCAGCTTGGCCGCACTACAGGATAACTATGGCTACACCTTC. This gives the protein CASSLAALQDNYGYTF.

The rearrangement uses TRBV2 and TRBJ2-7; TRBD1 is a possible D gene (6 bases). The V gene's germline CDR1 is SNHLY and CDR2 FYNNEI. CDR3 length equals 14 residues. Trimming stripped 7 bases from V and 2 bases from J, with 15 bases between. DNA of the CDR3: TGTGCCAGCATGCCAGAGGGGGTGGCCTACGAGCAGTACTTC. Encoded protein: CASMPEGVAYEQYF. The full variable domain, rest sourced from reference TRBV2 and TRBJ2-7, is EPEVTQTPSHQVTQMGQEVILRCVPISNHLYFYWYRQILGQKVEFLVSFYNNEISEKSEIFDDQFSVERPDGSNFTLKIRSTKLEDSAMYFCASMPEGVAYEQYFGPGTRLTVT.

CDR3 protein: CASSPGLRPYNEQFF. The CDR3 DNA reads TGTGCCAGCAGCCCTGGACTAAGACCCTACAATGAGCAGTTCTTC. The chain is built from TRBV5-8 and TRBJ2-1; TRBD2 is a possible D gene (6 bases). Germline-derived CDR1 and CDR2 are SGHTS and YDEGEE. V was trimmed by 4 bases and J by 2 bases, leaving 13 bases between them. There are 15 residues in the CDR3.

The rearrangement joins TRBV12-2 to TRBJ2-1; the table calls TRBD2, which could not be checked here. TRBV12-2 is designated a pseudogene. This CDR3 is 18 amino acids long. CDR3: CASRWRTRRADSYNEQFF. The CDR3 DNA follows: TGTGCAAGTCGCTGGAGAACTCGGCGGGCCGACTCCTACAATGAGCAGTTCTTC.

CDR3 nucleotides: TGCGCCAGCAGCTTCTTAGGGGGCACTGAAGCTTTCTTT. Amino acid sequence: CASSFLGGTEAFF. The chain carries TRBV5-1 and TRBJ1-1, with D tentatively TRBD1 (6 bases). The ends were cut back, 2 bases at V and 4 bases at J, with 9 bases in the middle. The CDR3 spans 13 residues. From germline, CDR1 is SGHRS and CDR2 YFSETQ.

This chain uses TRBV5-6 with TRBJ2-5; possibly TRBD1 for D (6 bases). V shed 4 bases and J shed 1 base, with 11 bases lying between them. Germline CDR1 reads SGHDT; CDR2 reads YYEEEE. The CDR3 runs 14 residues. This CDR3 reads CASSTGQSQETQYF. The CDR3 region has the DNA TGTGCCAGCAGCACGGGACAAAGCCAAGAGACCCAGTACTTC.

This chain connects TRBV5-1 to TRBJ2-5, with TRBD2 matching over 9 bases. Trimming at V came to 4 bases and at J to 5 bases, leaving 6 bases not matched to a gene. The CDR3 contains 14 residues. CDR1 SGHRS and CDR2 YFSETQ come from the germline V gene. The CDR3 spells CASSGGTSSETQYF. The CDR3 DNA reads TGCGCCAGCAGCGGAGGGACTAGCTCCGAGACCCAGTACTTC.

The V gene is TRBV11-1, the J gene TRBJ1-1, with TRBD1 as a possible D gene (5 bases). The length of the CDR3 is 14 residues. Germline loops: CDR1 SGHAT, CDR2 FQDESV (reference sequence). V was trimmed by 4 bases and J by 5 bases, leaving 14 bases between them. The CDR3 nucleotides read TGTGCCAGCAGCTCGGTTGCCGGGGGTACTGAAGCTTTCTTT. Translating gives CASSSVAGGTEAFF.

This chain links TRBV6-5 with TRBJ2-7; a possible D gene is TRBD1 (6 bases). Germline CDR1 reads MNHEY; CDR2 reads SVGAGI. The V end lost 6 bases, the J end lost 2 bases, and 11 bases lay between the germline ends. This CDR3 has 13 residues. CDR3 sequence reads: CASRRDTTYEQYF. The CDR3 coding sequence is TGTGCCAGCAGACGGGACACGACCTACGAGCAGTACTTC.

V and J are TRBV21-1 and TRBJ1-1; whether TRBD1, the table's D call, matches the DNA was not checked. TRBV21-1 is a listed pseudogene. The CDR3 consists of 17 residues. CDR3 coding DNA: TGTGCCAGCAGCAAAGGAGGGACAGGGGTGTGGAACACTGAAGCTTTCTTT. It yields the protein CASSKGGTGVWNTEAFF.

The DNA of the CDR3 is TGTGCCACCAGCAGGCGGCAGGGGGCACTCAATCAGCCCCAGCATTTT. It encodes CATSRRQGALNQPQHF. The chain carries TRBV15 and TRBJ1-5, with TRBD1 matching 8 bases. CDR3 size: 16 residues. Germline assignment: CDR1 LNHNV and CDR2 YYDKDF (reference sequence). V dropped 3 bases and J dropped 3; count of bases not matched to a gene: 7.

The chain uses TRBV5-1 and TRBJ1-2, with D hard to call. This CDR3 has 16 residues. Germline values: CDR1 SGHRS, CDR2 YFSETQ. Trimming removed 4 bases from V and 4 bases from J, with 20 bases in between. The CDR3 reads CASSQPEGQGFYGYTF. Written as DNA, the CDR3 is TGCGCCAGCAGCCAGCCAGAGGGCCAAGGATTCTATGGCTACACCTTC.

The sample holds a few counts of this clone. V is TRBV3-1 (or the pseudogene TRBV3-2) and J is TRBJ2-5; 14 nucleotides match TRBD2. V lost 4 bases, J lost 4 bases, and 5 bases stayed unmatched. The germline V gene encodes CDR1 LGHDT and CDR2 YNNKEL (reference sequence). This CDR3 has 16 residues. The CDR3 DNA reads as TGTGCCAGCAGCCCGACCGGGACTAGCGGGAGAGAGACCCAGTACTTC. Amino acid sequence: CASSPTGTSGRETQYF.

J is TRBJ2-5 and V is TRBV29-1, with TRBD1 identical over 8 bases. The CDR3 is made up of 15 amino acids. Germline values: CDR1 SQVTM, CDR2 ANQGSEA. V lost 2 bases to trimming and J lost 3 bases; unmatched junction nucleotides: 8. Here the CDR3 DNA reads TGCAGCGTTGAAAAATCCGGGACAGGAGAAGAGACCCAGTACTTC. Translation: CSVEKSGTGEETQYF.

The chain uses TRBV5-4 and TRBJ2-2; 11 bases are a match to TRBD2. V shed 6 bases, J shed 4 bases, and the junction held 8 bases outside the gene matches. Germline assignment: CDR1 SGHNT and CDR2 YYREEE (reference sequence). The CDR3 totals 16 residues. The CDR3 reads CASTLLTSGGTGELFF. The CDR3 DNA is TGTGCCAGCACCTTACTCACTAGCGGGGGCACCGGGGAGCTGTTTTTT.

The chain employs TRBV2 and TRBJ2-2; 7 bases align to TRBD1. J lost 3 bases, V lost 6 bases, and 7 bases had no gene match. The CDR3 totals 15 residues. CDR1 is SNHLY, CDR2 FYNNEI, per germline. CDR3 loop: CASRQTGSDTGELFF. The CDR3 region has the DNA TGTGCCAGCAGGCAGACAGGGAGTGACACCGGGGAGCTGTTTTTT.

This chain connects TRBV5-1 to TRBJ1-2, with 8 nucleotides matching TRBD1. The V gene's germline CDR1 is SGHRS and CDR2 YFSETQ. Trimming took 1 base from V and 5 from J; bases not matched to a gene: 10. This CDR3 is built from 16 residues. The CDR3 loop is CASSLNGQGGEYGYTF. The DNA for the CDR3 is TGCGCCAGCAGCTTGAATGGACAGGGAGGAGAATATGGCTACACCTTC.

The J gene is TRBJ2-2, the V gene TRBV5-1; 9 bases are a match to TRBD1. Germline CDR1 SGHRS, CDR2 YFSETQ. The CDR3 runs 15 residues. The V gene end was trimmed by 3 bases and the J gene end by 3 bases; junction bases not matched to a gene: 3. The CDR3 nucleotides read TGCGCCAGCAGCTCCCGGACAGGGGACACCGGGGAGCTGTTTTTT. It codes for CASSSRTGDTGELFF.

This clone was seen a handful of times. The rearrangement links TRBV7-9 to TRBJ2-7; 8 bases match TRBD2. The V gene end was trimmed by 5 bases and the J gene end by 0 bases; junction bases not matched to a gene: 3. This CDR3 region has 14 residues. Germline V gene lookup returns CDR1 SEHNR and CDR2 FQNEAQ (reference sequence). Here the CDR3 DNA reads TGTGCCAGCAGCCAGCGGGAGTCCTCCTACGAGCAGTACTTC. Its translation is CASSQRESSYEQYF.

The V and J genes are TRBV30 and TRBJ2-2; tentatively, D is TRBD2 (6 bases). This CDR3 contains 14 residues. Trimming pared 0 bases from V and 7 bases from J, leaving 12 bases between. In germline, CDR1 is GTSNPN, CDR2 SVGIG (reference sequence). CDR3 nucleotides: TGTGCCTGGAGTGTAGGAGGGAGCATCGGGGAGCTGTTTTTT. It codes for CAWSVGGSIGELFF.

The chain joins TRBV9 to TRBJ1-1, with 7 bases lining up with TRBD1. The CDR3 extends over 15 amino acids. Germline loops: CDR1 SGDLS, CDR2 YYNGEE. J gave up 7 bases and V 3 bases, and 12 bases lay outside the gene matches. The CDR3 DNA reads as TGTGCCAGCAGCGCCCAGCCGACAGGGAGTAGTGAAGCTTTCTTT. Translating it yields CASSAQPTGSSEAFF.